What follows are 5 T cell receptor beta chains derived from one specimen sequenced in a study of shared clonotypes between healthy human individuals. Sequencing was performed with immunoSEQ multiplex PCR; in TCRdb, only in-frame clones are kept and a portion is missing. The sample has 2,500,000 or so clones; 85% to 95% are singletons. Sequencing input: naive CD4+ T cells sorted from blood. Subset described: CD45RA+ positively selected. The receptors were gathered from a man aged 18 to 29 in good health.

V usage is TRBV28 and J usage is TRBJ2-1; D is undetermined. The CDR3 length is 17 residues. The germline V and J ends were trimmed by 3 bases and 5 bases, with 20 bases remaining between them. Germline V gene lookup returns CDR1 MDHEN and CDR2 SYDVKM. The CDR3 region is CASSFGWSVIGNNEQFF. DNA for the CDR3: TGTGCCAGCAGTTTCGGGTGGTCAGTAATAGGTAACAATGAGCAGTTCTTC.

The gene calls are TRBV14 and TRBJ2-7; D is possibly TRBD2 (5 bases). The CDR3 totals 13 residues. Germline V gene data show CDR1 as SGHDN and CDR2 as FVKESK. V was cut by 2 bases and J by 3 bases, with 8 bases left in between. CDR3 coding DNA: TGTGCCAGCAGCCAAATCGGGATCTACGAGCAGTACTTC. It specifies CASSQIGIYEQYF.

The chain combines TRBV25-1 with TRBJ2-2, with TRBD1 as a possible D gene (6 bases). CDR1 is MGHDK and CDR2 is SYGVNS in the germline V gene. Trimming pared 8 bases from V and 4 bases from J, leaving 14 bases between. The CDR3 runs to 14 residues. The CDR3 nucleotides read TGTGCCAGCGGGGCCGGGACAAGCACCGGGGAGCTGTTTTTT. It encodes CASGAGTSTGELFF.

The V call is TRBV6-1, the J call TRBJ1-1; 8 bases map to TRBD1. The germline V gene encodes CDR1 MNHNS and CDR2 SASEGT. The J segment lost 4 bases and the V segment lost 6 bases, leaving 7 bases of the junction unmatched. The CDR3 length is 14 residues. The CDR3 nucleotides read TGTGCCAGCAGCGGGGACAGGCAAATCACTGAAGCTTTCTTT. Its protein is CASSGDRQITEAFF.

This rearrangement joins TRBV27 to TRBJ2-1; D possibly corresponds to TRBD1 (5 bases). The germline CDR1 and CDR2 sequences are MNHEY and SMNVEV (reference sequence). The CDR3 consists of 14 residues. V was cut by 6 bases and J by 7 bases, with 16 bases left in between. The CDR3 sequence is CASRRPGIGNEQFF. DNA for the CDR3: TGTGCCAGCAGGCGGCCAGGGATCGGGAATGAGCAGTTCTTC.